A single sample gave rise to the 32 T cell receptor beta chains below, sequenced in a study of cytomegalovirus exposure and HLA in healthy donors. PCR primers comprised 60 Vbeta and 13 Jbeta primers. Data came from immunoSEQ multiplex PCR; TCRdb stores just in-frame clones and leaves some out. Its table records around 140,000 clones. Sequenced input: PBMCs. These receptors were taken from a male donor in good health and CMV-seronegative.

The chain uses TRBV15 and TRBJ1-1; D is unresolved. The V end lost 6 bases, the J end lost 4 bases, and 12 bases lay between the germline ends. The CDR3 consists of 13 residues. Germline assignment: CDR1 LNHNV and CDR2 YYDKDF (reference sequence). The CDR3 loop reads CATSPPGITEAFF. CDR3 DNA sequence: TGTGCCACCAGTCCCCCAGGCATCACTGAAGCTTTCTTT.

This chain links TRBV25-1 with TRBJ1-2; D not certain. V shed 0 bases and J shed 4 bases, with 9 bases lying between them. This CDR3 spans 14 amino acids. CDR1 is MGHDK, CDR2 SYGVNS, per germline. The CDR3 DNA follows: TGTGCCAGCAGTGAATACGTACAGACCTATGGCTACACCTTC. This codes for CASSEYVQTYGYTF.

The chain joins TRBV5-4 to TRBJ2-2, with TRBD2 matching over 7 bases. The V and J ends lost 4 bases and 0 bases, in that order; junction bases with no gene match: 6. In germline, CDR1 is SGHNT, CDR2 YYREEE (reference sequence). CDR3 length: 16 residues. CDR3 protein: CASSPEGGPNTGELFF. The CDR3 nucleotides are TGTGCCAGCAGCCCCGAGGGAGGGCCGAACACCGGGGAGCTGTTTTTT.

The chain has TRBV2 and TRBJ1-5; 10 bases align to TRBD1. The junction had 6 bases not matched to a gene; V was cut back by 11 bases and J by 2 bases. This CDR3 region has 14 residues. Germline CDR1 and CDR2: SNHLY and FYNNEI. The CDR3 nucleotides are TGTGCCGGAACCGGGACAGGGGGCAATCAGCCCCAGCATTTT. Residues: CAGTGTGGNQPQHF.

The V gene is TRBV19, the J gene TRBJ2-3; 8 bases are a match to TRBD2. Germline CDR1 is LNHDA and CDR2 is SQIVND (reference sequence). The CDR3 length is 19 residues. J lost 6 bases, V lost 2 bases, and 19 bases had no gene match. The chain's CDR3 is CASSIHRDGHGGARDTQYF. The CDR3 region has the DNA TGTGCCAGTAGTATACATCGGGACGGACACGGGGGGGCCAGGGATACGCAGTATTTT.

The chain combines TRBV27 with TRBJ1-5; D possibly corresponds to TRBD1 (5 bases). The CDR3 has 14 residues. The germline V gene has CDR1 MNHEY and CDR2 SMNVEV (reference sequence). The V end lost 10 bases, the J end lost 3 bases, and 16 bases lay between the germline ends. The DNA of the CDR3 is TGTGCCACTTCGGGCAAGGGGTCCAATCAGCCCCAGCATTTT. It translates to CATSGKGSNQPQHF.

This chain uses TRBV20-1 with TRBJ1-1; no clear D gene. The CDR3 runs 11 residues. Per the germline V gene, CDR1 is DFQATT and CDR2 is SNEGSKA (reference sequence). The germline V and J ends were trimmed by 5 bases and 1 base, with 5 bases remaining between them. CDR3 bases: TGCAGTGCTGTCAAGAACACTGAAGCTTTCTTT. Its protein product is CSAVKNTEAFF.

The chain joins TRBV1 to TRBJ1-5; the table's D call TRBD1 went unverified against the DNA. TRBV1 has pseudogene status. The CDR3 is 19 amino acids. In DNA, the CDR3 is TGCACCAGCAGCCAAGTGTTCGCAGGGATGGAACTTAGCAATCAGCCCCAGCATTTT. It codes for CTSSQVFAGMELSNQPQHF.

The rearrangement links TRBV30 to TRBJ2-7; possibly TRBD1 for D (6 bases). The V and J ends lost 4 bases and 5 bases respectively, with 12 bases between them. CDR3 length: 12 residues. The germline gives CDR1 GTSNPN, CDR2 SVGIG (reference sequence). The CDR3 is CAWTTHRDEQYF. CDR3 DNA sequence: TGTGCCTGGACTACCCACAGGGACGAGCAGTACTTC. Full variable domain (missing parts from reference TRBV30 and TRBJ2-7): SQTIHQWPATLVQPVGSPLSLECTVEGTSNPNLYWYRQAAGRGLQLLFYSVGIGQISSEVPQNLSASRPQDRQFILSSKKLLLSDSGFYLCAWTTHRDEQYFGPGTRLTVT.

The J gene is TRBJ2-5, the V gene TRBV10-3; D remains unclear. Germline V gene lookup returns CDR1 ENHRY and CDR2 SYGVKD. V was cut by 2 bases and J by 4 bases, with 14 bases left in between. The CDR3 consists of 15 residues. The CDR3 protein is CAISEGDSVLETQYF. The CDR3 DNA follows: TGTGCCATCAGTGAGGGTGATTCAGTTCTAGAGACCCAGTACTTC.

This sequence joins TRBV19 and TRBJ1-2, with D possibly TRBD1 on 6 matching bases. The germline gives CDR1 LNHDA, CDR2 SQIVND (reference sequence). This CDR3 comprises 14 residues. Trimming removed 6 bases at V and 4 bases at J, with 15 bases between. CDR3 loop: CASSVTGKTYGYTF. CDR3 nucleotide sequence: TGTGCCAGTAGCGTAACAGGGAAGACCTATGGCTACACCTTC.

The chain couples TRBV27 to TRBJ2-3; 10 bases fit TRBD1. From germline, CDR1 is MNHEY and CDR2 SMNVEV (reference sequence). Trimming cost V 1 base and J 1 base; bases outside gene matches: 8. CDR3 length equals 18 residues. CDR3 amino acids: CASSLLTGGFIRTDTQYF. The CDR3 DNA sequence: TGTGCCAGCAGTTTATTGACAGGGGGCTTCATACGCACAGATACGCAGTATTTT.

This rearrangement joins TRBV9 to TRBJ2-7, with TRBD1 as a possible D gene (5 bases). The CDR3 loop spans 13 amino acids. V was shortened by 0 bases and J by 5 bases, with 9 bases between the two germline ends. Germline values: CDR1 SGDLS, CDR2 YYNGEE. CDR3 DNA: TGTGCCAGCAGCGTAGATTGGGGCGACGAGCAGTACTTC. Amino acid sequence: CASSVDWGDEQYF.

In DNA, the CDR3 is TGTGCCACCAGCAGAACCGGGACAGTCGCCTACGAGCAGTACTTC. Translation: CATSRTGTVAYEQYF. The gene calls are TRBV15 and TRBJ2-7; 7 nucleotides align to TRBD1. CDR1 and CDR2 (germline): LNHNV, YYDKDF (reference sequence). V lost 2 bases and J lost 2; bases outside the gene matches: 6. The CDR3 spans 15 residues.

V gene TRBV5-8 combines with J gene TRBJ1-6; D unclear. Germline values: CDR1 SGHTS, CDR2 YDEGEE. The CDR3 sequence is 12 residues long. Trimming took off 10 bases at V and 12 bases at J, with 17 bases between the two ends. This CDR3 reads CASSLFGGPLHF. The CDR3 coding sequence is TGTGCCTCCTCACTGTTCGGAGGACCCCTCCACTTT. The full variable domain, its missing parts supplied by reference TRBV5-8 and TRBJ1-6, is EAGVTQSPTHLIKTRGQQATLRCSPISGHTSVYWYQQALGLGLQFLLWYDEGEERNRGNFPPRFSGRQFPNYSSELNVNALELEDSALYLCASSLFGGPLHFGNGTRLTVT.

The V gene is TRBV4-3, the J gene TRBJ1-2; D is unresolved. Germline V CDR1 and CDR2: LGHNA, YSLEER. Trimming pared 5 bases from V and 8 bases from J, leaving 18 bases between. This CDR3 comprises 14 residues. The CDR3 reads CASSRAAAERGYTF. The DNA for the CDR3 is TGCGCCAGCAGCAGAGCTGCGGCCGAACGGGGCTACACCTTC.

The V and J genes are TRBV4-2 and TRBJ2-7; TRBD2 matches 10 bases. Germline loops: CDR1 LGHNA, CDR2 YNFKEQ. The CDR3 loop spans 15 amino acids. V lost 2 bases, J lost 0 bases, and 1 base stayed unmatched. The CDR3 DNA reads TGTGCCAGCAGCCAACCTAGCGGGAGCTCCTACGAGCAGTACTTC. Protein sequence: CASSQPSGSSYEQYF.

This rearrangement joins TRBV19 to TRBJ1-2, with 7 bases lining up with TRBD1. The J segment lost 7 bases and the V segment lost 11 bases, leaving 13 bases of the junction unmatched. Germline V gene sequence: CDR1 LNHDA, CDR2 SQIVND (reference sequence). The CDR3 covers 13 residues. The CDR3 DNA sequence: TGTGCCTCGGCAGAGACAGGGAAAGGTGGCTACACCTTC. It encodes CASAETGKGGYTF.

The chain has TRBV18 and TRBJ2-2; D call uncertain. The CDR3 is 14 residues long. The V end lost 6 bases, the J end lost 3 bases, and 11 bases lay between the germline ends. Per germline, CDR1 KGHSH and CDR2 LQKENI. The CDR3 DNA follows: TGTGCCAGCTCCCAGCGAAGGCACACCGGGGAGCTGTTTTTT. This sequence encodes CASSQRRHTGELFF.

This chain links TRBV5-1 with TRBJ1-4, with D unclear. The CDR3 sequence is 14 residues long. Trimming pared 0 bases from V and 4 bases from J, leaving 7 bases between. Germline CDR1 is SGHRS and CDR2 is YFSETQ. The chain's CDR3 is CASSLGQNNEKLFF. In DNA, the CDR3 is TGCGCCAGCAGCTTGGGGCAGAATAATGAAAAACTGTTTTTT.

The chain has TRBV6-5 and TRBJ2-1; 9 nucleotides match TRBD1. With V trimmed by 7 bases and J by 6 bases, 10 bases remained unmatched. The CDR3 length is 15 residues. Germline V CDR1 and CDR2: MNHEY, SVGAGI. The CDR3: CASNLRDRELNEQFF. CDR3 coding DNA: TGTGCCAGCAACCTACGGGACAGGGAGCTCAATGAGCAGTTCTTC.

The gene calls are TRBV7-6 and TRBJ2-1; the D gene is possibly TRBD1 (5 bases). The V end lost 5 bases, the J end lost 0 bases, and 11 bases lay between the germline ends. Per the germline V gene, CDR1 is SGHVS and CDR2 is FNYEAQ. The CDR3 has 15 amino acids. For the CDR3, the DNA is TGTGCCAGCAGCAATCTAGGGGCCTCCTACAATGAGCAGTTCTTC. Encoded protein: CASSNLGASYNEQFF.

The chain links TRBV13 to TRBJ2-5; D unclear. There are 15 residues in the CDR3. Germline V gene data show CDR1 as PRHDT and CDR2 as FYEKMQ (reference sequence). V was trimmed by 3 bases and J by 5 bases, leaving 16 bases between them. The CDR3 DNA is TGTGCCAGCAGCTTTTTAGTTGAGGAGAGGGAGACCCAGTACTTC. Translation: CASSFLVEERETQYF.

V and J are TRBV11-3 and TRBJ2-2, with TRBD1 matching 7 bases. V dropped 5 bases and J dropped 4; count of bases not matched to a gene: 4. The germline CDR1 and CDR2 sequences are SGHNT and YENEEA. CDR3 length: 14 residues. This CDR3 reads CASSQQGPTGELFF. CDR3 nucleotides: TGTGCCAGCAGCCAACAGGGGCCCACCGGGGAGCTGTTTTTT.

The rearrangement uses TRBV18 and TRBJ1-5; D is unclear. The CDR3 has 15 residues. The germline V gene encodes CDR1 KGHSH and CDR2 LQKENI. Trimming took 3 bases from V and 0 from J, leaving 9 bases between them. The DNA of the CDR3 is TGTGCCAGCTCACCGGCGGAAAATAGCAATCAGCCCCAGCATTTT. It yields the protein CASSPAENSNQPQHF.

This rearrangement joins TRBV29-1 to TRBJ2-2; TRBD1 matches at 9 bases. CDR3 length: 17 residues. Germline CDR1 and CDR2: SQVTM and ANQGSEA. V lost 5 bases, J lost 2 bases, and 12 bases stayed unmatched. The CDR3 spells CSVRDRARDFNTGELFF. In nucleotides, the CDR3 is TGCAGCGTTAGGGACAGGGCCAGAGACTTTAACACCGGGGAGCTGTTTTTT.

The rearrangement joins TRBV9 to TRBJ2-3; 8 bases align to TRBD1. Losses at the gene ends were 3 bases for V and 3 bases for J; bases not matched to a gene: 6. The CDR3 consists of 15 residues. Germline lookup yields CDR1 SGDLS and CDR2 YYNGEE. CDR3 nucleotides: TGTGCCAGCAGCGGGGGACAGGAGGAGACAGATACGCAGTATTTT. This translates into CASSGGQEETDTQYF.

As concerns this clone: The germline gene is not matched at one end of the junction; a read error may be the cause. CDR3 DNA sequence: TGTGCCAGCTCGCCACAAGAGATCTCCTATAATTCACCCCTCCACTTT. This encodes CASSPQEISYNSPLHF. V gene TRBV18 combines with J gene TRBJ1-6; D is unclear. The CDR3 runs to 16 residues. Germline V gives CDR1 KGHSH, CDR2 LQKENI.

The V and J genes are TRBV6-5 and TRBJ2-7; D perhaps matches TRBD1 (6 bases). The V end was cut by 5 bases, the J end by 2 bases, with 13 bases between. The CDR3 runs to 14 residues. CDR1 and CDR2 (germline): MNHEY, SVGAGI. This chain's CDR3 is CASSPRRGTYEQYF. The CDR3 nucleotides read TGTGCCAGCAGTCCCCGCAGGGGAACCTACGAGCAGTACTTC.

The chain links TRBV6-1 to TRBJ2-7; possibly TRBD2 for D (6 bases). The CDR3 runs 15 residues. Trimming shortened V by 6 bases and J by 4 bases, and 19 bases separated the two germline ends. Germline V gene sequence: CDR1 MNHNS, CDR2 SASEGT. Written as DNA, the CDR3 is TGTGCCAGCAGGCTGGGTGGTAGCGGTTTTTACGAGCAGTACTTC. Amino acids: CASRLGGSGFYEQYF.

This rearrangement joins TRBV11-1 to TRBJ2-1, with TRBD1 matching over 9 bases. V lost 5 bases and J lost 9; bases outside the gene matches: 8. Germline loops: CDR1 SGHAT, CDR2 FQDESV (reference sequence). The CDR3 totals 14 residues. CDR3 protein: CASSLRDRDGEQFF. The CDR3, as DNA: TGTGCCAGCAGCCTCCGGGACAGGGATGGTGAGCAGTTCTTC.

The rearrangement links TRBV7-9 to TRBJ2-2, with 8 bases that match TRBD1. The germline V gene encodes CDR1 SEHNR and CDR2 FQNEAQ (reference sequence). With 10 bases clipped from V and 8 bases from J, the junction kept 12 bases outside the gene matches. The CDR3 spans 14 residues. The DNA of the CDR3 is TGTGCCACCGTGAAGGACAGGGTTGTTGGGGAGCTGTTTTTT. It codes for CATVKDRVVGELFF.